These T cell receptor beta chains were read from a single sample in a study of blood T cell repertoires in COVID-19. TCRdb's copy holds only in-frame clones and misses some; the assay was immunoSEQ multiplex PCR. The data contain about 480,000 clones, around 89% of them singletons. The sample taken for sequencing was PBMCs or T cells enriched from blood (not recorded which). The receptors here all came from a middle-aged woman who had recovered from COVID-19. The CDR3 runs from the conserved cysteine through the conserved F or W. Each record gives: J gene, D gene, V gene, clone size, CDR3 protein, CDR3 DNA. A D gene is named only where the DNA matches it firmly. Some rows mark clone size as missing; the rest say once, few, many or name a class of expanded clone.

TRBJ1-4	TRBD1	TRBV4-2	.	CASSLGQGGEKLFF	TGTGCCAGCAGCCTAGGACAGGGAGGTGAAAAACTGTTTTTT
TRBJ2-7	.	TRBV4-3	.	CASSRGAFLEEQYF	TGCGCCAGCAGTCGGGGGGCATTCCTGGAGGAGCAGTACTTC
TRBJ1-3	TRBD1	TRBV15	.	CATSTMDRSGNTIYF	TGTGCCACCAGCACAATGGACAGGTCTGGAAACACCATATATTTT
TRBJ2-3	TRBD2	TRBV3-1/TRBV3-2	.	CASSLQTSGPQYF	TGTGCCAGCAGCCTACAGACTAGCGGGCCGCAGTATTTT
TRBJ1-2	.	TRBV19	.	CASSIDRGGGYTF	TGTGCCAGTAGTATAGATCGAGGAGGTGGCTACACCTTC
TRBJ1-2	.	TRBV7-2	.	CASSFGGEGYGYTF	TGTGCCAGCAGCTTCGGGGGGGAGGGCTATGGCTACACCTTC
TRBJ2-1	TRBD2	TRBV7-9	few	CASSFSGRSYNEQFF	TGTGCCAGCAGTTTTAGCGGGAGGTCCTACAATGAGCAGTTCTTC
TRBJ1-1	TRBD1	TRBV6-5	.	CASSSWDRDSQAFF	TGTGCCAGCAGTTCCTGGGACAGGGACTCTCAAGCTTTCTTT
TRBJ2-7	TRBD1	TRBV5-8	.	CASSRGTGLSYEQYF	TGTGCCAGCAGCCGAGGGACAGGATTATCCTACGAGCAGTACTTC
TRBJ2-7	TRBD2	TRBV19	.	CASSPGLAGAGEQYF	TGTGCCAGTAGCCCGGGACTAGCGGGAGCGGGTGAGCAGTACTTC
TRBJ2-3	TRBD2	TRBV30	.	CAWTDAGTSGTDTQYF	TGTGCCTGGACTGACGCCGGGACTAGCGGAACAGATACGCAGTATTTT
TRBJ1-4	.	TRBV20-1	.	CSASSREGNEKLFF	TGCAGTGCTAGTAGTCGGGAGGGTAATGAAAAACTGTTTTTT
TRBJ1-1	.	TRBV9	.	CASSEIGFGDSNTEAFF	TGTGCCAGCAGCGAGATTGGATTCGGAGACAGCAACACTGAAGCTTTCTTT
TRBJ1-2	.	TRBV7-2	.	CASSLSGGARSNYGYTF	TGTGCCAGCAGCTTATCGGGAGGGGCCCGCTCTAACTATGGCTACACCTTC
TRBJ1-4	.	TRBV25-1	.	CASSGGHSTNEKLFF	TGTGCCAGCAGTGGGGGACACTCAACTAATGAAAAACTGTTTTTT
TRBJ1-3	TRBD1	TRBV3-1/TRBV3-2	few	CASSQGQRNTIYF	TGTGCCAGCAGCCAGGGACAGCGAAACACCATATATTTT
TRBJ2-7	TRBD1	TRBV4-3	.	CASSQRQGLSYEQYF	TGCGCCAGCAGCCAAAGACAGGGCCTCTCCTACGAGCAGTACTTC